This T cell receptor beta chain derives from a study of shared clonotypes between healthy human individuals. The study's findings and limits: Some clonotypes were shared by all four sorted-subset donors, while others were not shared. The non-shared ones had lower generation probabilities than the shared ones. Researchers found naive subsets generally carried larger estimated richness than memory subsets.

To note about this clone: Its matching antigen is unknown.

This CDR3 is built from 15 residues. V shed 4 bases and J 2 bases; nucleotides not matched to a gene: 5. Per the germline V gene, CDR1 is MNHNS and CDR2 is SASEGT. CD45RO-negative cells were positively selected for CCR7, leaving out terminally differentiated effector memory CD45RA+ cells. In the sorted-subset replicate PCRs, 150 to 200 ng DNA, 25,000 to 30,000 T cell genomes, was used. The method was immunoSEQ multiplex PCR; TCRdb's version includes in-frame clones alone and lacks a portion of them. The sample has some 1,900,000 clones, about 95% seen once. The TCR sequence derives from a man younger than 35 in good health. Sequenced material: naive CD8+ T cells sorted from blood. The chain uses TRBV6-1 and TRBJ2-3; the match to TRBD2 covers 8 bases. CDR3 region: CASSVLAGYTDTQYF. CDR3 bases: TGTGCCAGCAGTGTATTAGCGGGGTACACAGATACGCAGTATTTT.